This entry concerns a single T cell receptor beta chain. Its target antigen remains unknown. No base quality values were provided; no much bigger clone lies one nucleotide off. This specimen's time point label, interpreted: baseline before first vaccination. Vaccinee samples were obtained from the UK trials COV001 and COV002, which included a single-blind randomized controlled phase 2/3 trial of AZD1222 (ChAdOx1 nCoV-19) in healthy adults. For TCRbeta chain sequencing, PBMC samples from trial participants were taken at day 0 and at day 28 after the second dose. The CDR3 regions of human TCRbeta chains were analyzed by immunosequencing. On the study's bioinformatics: Repertoire TCRs were checked for matches against a reference library of SARS-CoV-2-specific TCRs that had been generated using the MIRA antigen-specificity platform. Breadth was defined as the fraction of unique TCRs that were SARS-CoV-2-associated, and depth was defined as the fraction of total T cells that were SARS-CoV-2-associated. Using the MIRA data, every spike-specific TCR was mapped to the spike region that the TCR reacted to and assigned to either a CD4 or a CD8 class. Log10-transformed breadth and depth values were compared by one-way ANOVA with Sidak's multiple comparisons tests. TCRdb retrieved this table from immuneACCESS and kept in-frame rearrangements only. Not all clones are present; in checked studies, unresolved V genes account for under half, and no reason is known for the remainder. For V, J and clone size, that table is used; D and trimming come from the DNA. The sample table lists some 110,000 clones, about 90% of them with a count of one. Approximately 10% of the sample is taken by the ten largest.

These data originate in a study of T cell responses to AZD1222 COVID-19 vaccine (dated by TCRdb to about 2021). Background on the whole study: AZD1222 recipients given second doses at about 4 weeks or at about 12 weeks were pooled, since spike-specific TCR depth and breadth were not found to differ between the two schedules. TCR sequencing covered 233 trial participants: nearly 210 given two doses of AZD1222 and about 26 given two doses of MenACWY control vaccine. Trial participants were enrolled by age into subgroups of 18-55, 56-69 and 70-plus years, and around 150, 29 and 61 TCR-sequenced participants, respectively, were included in these subgroups. The paper's findings and limits, for the study overall: CD4 TCRs associated with the vaccine covered the entire spike protein, and the dominant responses were in regions 160-218 and 743-854. In the small 56-69-year group, the increase in depth fell short of significance, most likely because of low power. Because no day 14 peak-response samples were available, repertoires were characterized only after the peak T cell response. Most participants were white British and females outnumbered males, and the authors suggested that clonal diversity may have been underestimated. Spike-specific TCR breadth and depth rose significantly after two AZD1222 doses compared with day 0 and with MenACWY recipients. Only a handful of AZD1222 recipients were SARS-CoV-2 seropositive at baseline, limiting conclusions about previously exposed vaccinees. Reportedly, almost half of the unique spike-specific TCRs recognized epitopes lying outside the regions that are mutated in the B.1.351 and B.1.1.7 variants.

The CDR3, cysteine through phenylalanine, is 12 amino acids long. Only CDR3 DNA remains: 36 bases, in frame from the first base. Trimming costs V 2 bases and J 10 bases, and their ends lie 8 bases apart. CDR1 and CDR2, looked up from the germline V gene, are MDHEN and SYDVKM. This chain is built from TRBV28 and TRBJ1-4; no confident D gene assignment can be made. This receptor was obtained from an adult in good health. Sample: peripheral blood, taken on day 0 of AZD1222 vaccination. The base sequence is TGTGCCAGCAGTTTACAAACTGGAAAACTGTTTTTT. Translated, it gives CASSLQTGKLFF.